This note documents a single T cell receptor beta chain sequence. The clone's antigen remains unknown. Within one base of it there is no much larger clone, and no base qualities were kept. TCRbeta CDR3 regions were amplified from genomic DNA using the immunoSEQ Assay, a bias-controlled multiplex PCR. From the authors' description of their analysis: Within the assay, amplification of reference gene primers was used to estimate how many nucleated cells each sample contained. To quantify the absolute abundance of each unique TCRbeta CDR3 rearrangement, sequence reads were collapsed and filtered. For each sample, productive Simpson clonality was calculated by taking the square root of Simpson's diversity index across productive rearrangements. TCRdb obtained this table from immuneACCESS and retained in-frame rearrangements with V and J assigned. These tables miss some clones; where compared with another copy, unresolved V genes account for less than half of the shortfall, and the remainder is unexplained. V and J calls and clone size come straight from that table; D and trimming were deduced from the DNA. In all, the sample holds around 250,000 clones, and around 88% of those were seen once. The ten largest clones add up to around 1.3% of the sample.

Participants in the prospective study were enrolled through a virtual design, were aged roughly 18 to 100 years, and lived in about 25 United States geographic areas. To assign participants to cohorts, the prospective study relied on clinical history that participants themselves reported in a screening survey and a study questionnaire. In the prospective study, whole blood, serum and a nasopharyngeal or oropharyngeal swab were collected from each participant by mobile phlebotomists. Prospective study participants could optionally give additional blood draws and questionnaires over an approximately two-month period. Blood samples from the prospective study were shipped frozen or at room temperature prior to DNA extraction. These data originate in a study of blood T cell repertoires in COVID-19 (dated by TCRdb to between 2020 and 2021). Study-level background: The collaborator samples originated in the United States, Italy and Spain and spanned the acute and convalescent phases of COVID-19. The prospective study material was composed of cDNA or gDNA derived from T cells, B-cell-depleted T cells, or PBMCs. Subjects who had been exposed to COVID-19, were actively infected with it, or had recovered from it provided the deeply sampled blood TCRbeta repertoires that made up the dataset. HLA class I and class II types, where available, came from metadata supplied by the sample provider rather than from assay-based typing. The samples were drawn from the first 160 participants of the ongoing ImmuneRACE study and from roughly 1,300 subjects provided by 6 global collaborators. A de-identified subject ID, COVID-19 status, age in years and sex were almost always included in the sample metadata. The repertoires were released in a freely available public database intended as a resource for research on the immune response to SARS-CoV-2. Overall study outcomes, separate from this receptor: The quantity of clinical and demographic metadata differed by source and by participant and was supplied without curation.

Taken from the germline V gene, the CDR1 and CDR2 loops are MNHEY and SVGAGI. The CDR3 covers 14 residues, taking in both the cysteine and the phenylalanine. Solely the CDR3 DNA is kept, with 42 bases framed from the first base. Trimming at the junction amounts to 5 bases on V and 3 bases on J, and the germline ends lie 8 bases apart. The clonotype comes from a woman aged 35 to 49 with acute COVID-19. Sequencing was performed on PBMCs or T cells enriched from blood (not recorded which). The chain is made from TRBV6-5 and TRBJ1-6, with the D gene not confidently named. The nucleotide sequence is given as TGTGCCAGCAGTCAGGAACACTATAATTCACCCCTCCACTTT. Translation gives CASSQEHYNSPLHF.